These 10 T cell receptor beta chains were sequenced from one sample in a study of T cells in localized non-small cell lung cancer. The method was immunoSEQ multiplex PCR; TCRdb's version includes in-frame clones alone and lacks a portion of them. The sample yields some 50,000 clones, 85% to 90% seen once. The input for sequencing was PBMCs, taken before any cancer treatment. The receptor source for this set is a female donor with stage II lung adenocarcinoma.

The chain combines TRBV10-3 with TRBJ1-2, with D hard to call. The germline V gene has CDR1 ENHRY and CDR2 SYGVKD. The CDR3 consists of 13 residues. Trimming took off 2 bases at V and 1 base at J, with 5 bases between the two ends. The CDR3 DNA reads TGTGCCATCAGTGAGCGGGGTAACTATGGCTACACCTTC. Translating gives CAISERGNYGYTF.

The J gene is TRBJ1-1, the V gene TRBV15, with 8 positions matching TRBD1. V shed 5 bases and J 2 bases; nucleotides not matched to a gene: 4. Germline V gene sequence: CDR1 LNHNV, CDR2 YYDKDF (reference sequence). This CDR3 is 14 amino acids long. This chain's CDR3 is CATSGGTGNTEAFF. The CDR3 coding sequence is TGTGCCACCAGCGGCGGGACAGGCAACACTGAAGCTTTCTTT.

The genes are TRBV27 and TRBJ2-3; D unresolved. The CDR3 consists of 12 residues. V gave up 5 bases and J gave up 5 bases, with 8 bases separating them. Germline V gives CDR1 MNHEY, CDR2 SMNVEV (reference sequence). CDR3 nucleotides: TGTGCCAGCAGTCGCTGGGGAGATACGCAGTATTTT. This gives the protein CASSRWGDTQYF.

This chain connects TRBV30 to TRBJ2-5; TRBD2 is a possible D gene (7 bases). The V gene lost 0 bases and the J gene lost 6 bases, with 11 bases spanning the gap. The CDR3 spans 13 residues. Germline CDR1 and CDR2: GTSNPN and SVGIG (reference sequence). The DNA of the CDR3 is TGTGCCTGGAGTGTCACGGGGGGCAAGACCCAGTACTTC. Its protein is CAWSVTGGKTQYF.

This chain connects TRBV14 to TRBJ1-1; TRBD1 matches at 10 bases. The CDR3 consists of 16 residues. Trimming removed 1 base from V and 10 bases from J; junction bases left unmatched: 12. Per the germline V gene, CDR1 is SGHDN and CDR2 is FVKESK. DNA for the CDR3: TGTGCCAGCAGCCAAGCGGGACAGGGGCGTATGGGGGGAGCTTTCTTT. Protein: CASSQAGQGRMGGAFF.

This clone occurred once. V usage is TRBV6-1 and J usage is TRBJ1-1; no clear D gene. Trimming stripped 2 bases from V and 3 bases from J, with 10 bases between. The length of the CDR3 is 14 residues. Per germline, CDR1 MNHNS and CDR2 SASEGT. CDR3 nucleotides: TGTGCCAGCAGTGAATTGGGGTGGGACACTGAAGCTTTCTTT. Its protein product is CASSELGWDTEAFF.

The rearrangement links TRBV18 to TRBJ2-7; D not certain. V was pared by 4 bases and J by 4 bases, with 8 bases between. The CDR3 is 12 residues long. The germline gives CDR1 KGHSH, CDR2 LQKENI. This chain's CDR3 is CASSQELYEQYF. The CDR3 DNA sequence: TGTGCCAGCTCACAGGAGCTTTACGAGCAGTACTTC.

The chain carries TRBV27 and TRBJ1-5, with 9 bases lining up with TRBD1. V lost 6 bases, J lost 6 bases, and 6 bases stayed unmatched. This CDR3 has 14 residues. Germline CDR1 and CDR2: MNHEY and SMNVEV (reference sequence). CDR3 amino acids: CASRLQGASQPQHF. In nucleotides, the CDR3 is TGTGCCAGCAGACTACAGGGGGCAAGTCAGCCCCAGCATTTT.

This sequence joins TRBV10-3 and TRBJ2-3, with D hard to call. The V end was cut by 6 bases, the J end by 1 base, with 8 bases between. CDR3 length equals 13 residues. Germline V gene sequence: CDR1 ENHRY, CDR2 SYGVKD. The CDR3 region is CAISDAGTDTQYF. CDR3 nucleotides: TGTGCCATCAGCGACGCGGGCACAGATACGCAGTATTTT.

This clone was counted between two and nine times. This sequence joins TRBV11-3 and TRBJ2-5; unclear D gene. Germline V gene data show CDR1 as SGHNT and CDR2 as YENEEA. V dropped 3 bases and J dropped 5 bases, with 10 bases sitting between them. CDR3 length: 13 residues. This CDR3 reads CASSFTSVETQYF. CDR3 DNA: TGTGCCAGCAGCTTTACGAGCGTCGAGACCCAGTACTTC.